The 10 T cell receptor beta chains in this list originate from one sample, sequenced in a study of cytomegalovirus exposure and HLA in healthy donors. Amplification used 60 Vbeta primers and 13 Jbeta primers. The data were produced by immunoSEQ multiplex PCR, yet TCRdb's version contains in-frame clones alone and is incomplete. Its listing shows 70,000 to 80,000 clones. Material for sequencing was PBMCs. The receptors originated from a man aged 35-49 years in good health and CMV-seronegative.

V and J are TRBV4-1 and TRBJ1-2; 11 positions match TRBD1. Germline-derived CDR1 and CDR2 are MGHRA and YSYEKL. V lost 2 bases, J lost 5 bases, and 4 bases stayed unmatched. The CDR3 covers 15 residues. DNA for the CDR3: TGCGCCAGCAGCCAACCGGGACAGGGGGTTTATGGCTACACCTTC. Amino acids: CASSQPGQGVYGYTF.

This chain uses TRBV27 with TRBJ2-7; TRBD1 matches 10 bases. In germline, CDR1 is MNHEY, CDR2 SMNVEV (reference sequence). With 5 bases clipped from V and 4 bases from J, the junction kept 8 bases outside the gene matches. CDR3 size: 15 residues. CDR3 in amino acids: CASSPRTGGLYEQYF. The CDR3 nucleotides are TGTGCCAGCAGTCCTCGGACAGGGGGGTTGTACGAGCAGTACTTC.

The rearrangement links TRBV9 to TRBJ2-2, with D tentatively TRBD1 (5 bases). The length of the CDR3 is 13 residues. Germline V gives CDR1 SGDLS, CDR2 YYNGEE. V dropped 3 bases and J dropped 7 bases, with 10 bases sitting between them. Written as DNA, the CDR3 is TGTGCCAGCAGCGGCAGGGAAGGCGGGGAGCTGTTTTTT. Protein: CASSGREGGELFF.

The chain is built from TRBV18 and TRBJ2-7, with TRBD2 as a possible D gene (6 bases). CDR1 and CDR2 (germline): KGHSH, LQKENI. The germline V and J ends were trimmed by 3 bases and 3 bases, with 15 bases remaining between them. The CDR3 is 15 amino acids. CDR3 nucleotides: TGTGCCAGCTCACCTGGCAGCGGGCGTTTCTACGAGCAGTACTTC. It codes for CASSPGSGRFYEQYF.

The V call is TRBV28, the J call TRBJ1-1, with D possibly being TRBD1 (6 bases). Germline values: CDR1 MDHEN, CDR2 SYDVKM. The V and J ends lost 8 bases and 1 base respectively, with 14 bases between them. CDR3 size: 14 residues. CDR3 DNA: TGTGCCAGCCAGGGGCAGGGATCGAACACTGAAGCTTTCTTT. It codes for CASQGQGSNTEAFF.

This sequence joins TRBV29-1 and TRBJ1-1, with 8 bases that match TRBD1. The CDR3 runs to 11 residues. With 8 bases clipped from V and 11 bases from J, the junction kept 10 bases outside the gene matches. From germline, CDR1 is SQVTM and CDR2 ANQGSEA. The CDR3 sequence is CSSRQGAWAFF. The CDR3 DNA follows: TGCAGCAGTAGGCAGGGGGCTTGGGCTTTCTTT. Drawing the rest from reference TRBV29-1 and TRBJ1-1, the complete variable domain is SAVISQKPSRDICQRGTSLTIQCQVDSQVTMMFWYRQQPGQSLTLIATANQGSEATYESGFVIDKFPISRPNLTFSTLTVSNMSPEDSSIYLCSSRQGAWAFFGQGTRLTVV.

CDR3 DNA: TGTGCCACCAGCACAGGGGACAGGGGGCCTAATGAAAAACTGTTTTTT. This sequence encodes CATSTGDRGPNEKLFF. V and J are TRBV15 and TRBJ1-4, with 12 nucleotides matching TRBD1. Per the germline V gene, CDR1 is LNHNV and CDR2 is YYDKDF (reference sequence). The CDR3 is made up of 16 amino acids. Unmatched junction bases numbered 3, after V lost 4 bases and J lost 3 bases.

This chain joins TRBV2 and TRBJ2-7; D gene uncertain. This CDR3 is 16 amino acids long. The germline V gene encodes CDR1 SNHLY and CDR2 FYNNEI. The V end lost 8 bases, the J end lost 4 bases, and 24 bases lay between the germline ends. CDR3: CASRNGSPLFGYEQYF. Here the CDR3 DNA reads TGTGCCAGCCGCAACGGGTCCCCCCTTTTTGGGTACGAGCAGTACTTC.

The J gene is TRBJ2-5, the V gene TRBV7-3, with no clear D. This CDR3 spans 13 amino acids. V lost 3 bases, J lost 4 bases, and 9 bases lay in between. CDR1 is SGHTA and CDR2 is FQGTGA in the germline V gene. Here the CDR3 reads CASSLTGLETQYF. DNA of the CDR3: TGTGCCAGCAGCTTGACGGGTTTAGAGACCCAGTACTTC.

The rearrangement uses TRBV19 and TRBJ1-6, with 9 positions matching TRBD1. The germline CDR1 and CDR2 sequences are LNHDA and SQIVND (reference sequence). The CDR3 contains 17 residues. V shed 6 bases and J 4 bases; nucleotides not matched to a gene: 10. CDR3 nucleotide sequence: TGTGCCAGTAGGGGTAGACAGGGGGATTCGTATAATTCACCCCTCCACTTT. Translating it yields CASRGRQGDSYNSPLHF.